One sample yielded the 19 T cell receptor beta chains listed below, sequenced in a study of blood T cell repertoires in COVID-19 (dated by TCRdb to the early 2020s). Preparation of the library involved the immunoSEQ multiplex PCR assay. The table was pulled from immuneACCESS by TCRdb, which kept in-frame rearrangements only. Such tables lose some clones; where checked, under half of the loss comes from unresolved V genes, and the rest has no known cause. This sample is represented by more than 350,000 clones; 80% to 90% of them were singletons. About 1% of the sample rests with the top ten. The material sequenced was PBMCs or T cells enriched from blood (not recorded which). These receptors all stem from a man younger than 35 who had recovered from COVID-19.

The rearrangement uses TRBV5-1 and TRBJ2-7; D is ambiguous. There are 11 residues in the CDR3. V gave up 7 bases and J gave up 6 bases, with 11 bases separating them. The germline gives CDR1 SGHRS, CDR2 YFSETQ. For the CDR3, the DNA is TGCGCCAGCCAAGAACGGAGCGAGCAGTACTTC. This sequence encodes CASQERSEQYF.

V gene TRBV13 combines with J gene TRBJ2-7; 7 bases align to TRBD2. This CDR3 has 16 residues. The V and J ends lost 5 bases and 6 bases, in that order; junction bases with no gene match: 16. Germline V CDR1 and CDR2: PRHDT, FYEKMQ (reference sequence). As DNA, the CDR3 is TGTGCCAGCAGCCCCGGATGGGGGGGTCCTATGGTCGAGCAGTACTTC. This translates into CASSPGWGGPMVEQYF.

V usage is TRBV24-1 and J usage is TRBJ1-3; tentatively, D is TRBD1 (6 bases). The germline V gene encodes CDR1 KGHDR and CDR2 SFDVKD. Trimming removed 0 bases at V and 0 bases at J, with 23 bases between. The CDR3 is made up of 21 amino acids. The CDR3 spells CATSDLRYIPDRDNSGNTIYF. The CDR3 coding sequence is TGTGCCACCAGTGATTTGCGGTACATTCCCGACCGGGACAACTCTGGAAACACCATATATTTT.

The chain links TRBV19 to TRBJ1-2; 7 nucleotides agree with TRBD1. The CDR3 totals 13 residues. J gave up 5 bases and V 4 bases, and 4 bases lay outside the gene matches. The germline V gene encodes CDR1 LNHDA and CDR2 SQIVND (reference sequence). The CDR3 protein is CASSTTGKYGYTF. DNA of the CDR3: TGTGCCAGTAGTACGACAGGGAAGTATGGCTACACCTTC.

V gene TRBV30 combines with J gene TRBJ2-5; a possible D gene is TRBD1 (6 bases). Trimming pared 0 bases from V and 5 bases from J, leaving 19 bases between. The length of the CDR3 is 16 residues. Per germline, CDR1 GTSNPN and CDR2 SVGIG (reference sequence). Here the CDR3 DNA reads TGTGCCTGGAGTGTAGTGGGACAAGGGGTAGGGGAGACCCAGTACTTC. Protein: CAWSVVGQGVGETQYF.

This clone has only one observation. The chain combines TRBV7-6 with TRBJ2-3, with 14 bases lining up with TRBD2. This CDR3 region has 16 residues. Trimming took 3 bases from V and 2 from J; bases not matched to a gene: 1. Germline CDR1 and CDR2: SGHVS and FNYEAQ. CDR3: CASSLGLAGATDTQYF. As DNA, the CDR3 is TGTGCCAGCAGCTTGGGACTAGCGGGAGCCACAGATACGCAGTATTTT.

The chain carries TRBV12-3 or TRBV12-4 and TRBJ2-5, with D perhaps matching TRBD2 (5 bases). The CDR3 is 13 amino acids. Trimming left V 4 bases short and J 3 bases short, with 9 bases between. CDR3 nucleotides: TGTGCCAGCAGTTGGACGGAGGAAGAGACCCAGTACTTC. Translating gives CASSWTEEETQYF.

The V gene is TRBV25-1, the J gene TRBJ2-1; 8 positions agree with TRBD1. Germline V gene data show CDR1 as MGHDK and CDR2 as SYGVNS. CDR3 size: 15 residues. J gave up 6 bases and V 3 bases, and 7 bases lay outside the gene matches. CDR3: CASSEDRVLGNEQFF. The CDR3 region has the DNA TGTGCCAGCAGTGAGGACAGGGTACTTGGCAATGAGCAGTTCTTC.

Concerning this clone itself: Sequence at one end of the junction differs from germline and may be a read error. This chain uses TRBV6-1 with TRBJ2-1; 10 bases map to TRBD2. Germline CDR1 and CDR2: MNHNS and SASEGT. This CDR3 region has 15 residues. The CDR3 sequence is CASREGLAVYNEQFF. CDR3 DNA: TGTGCCAGCAGAGAAGGACTAGCGGTCTACAATGAGCAGTTCTTC.

The chain uses TRBV27 and TRBJ2-3; 9 bases map to TRBD1. The V and J ends lost 6 bases and 4 bases, in that order; junction bases with no gene match: 5. Germline CDR1 and CDR2: MNHEY and SMNVEV (reference sequence). The length of the CDR3 is 14 residues. The CDR3 sequence: CASSRDRVADTQYF. CDR3 nucleotide sequence: TGTGCCAGCAGCCGGGACAGGGTGGCAGATACGCAGTATTTT.

The CDR3 region is CASSLAVDYGYTF. The CDR3 DNA is TGTGCCAGCAGCTTAGCTGTAGACTATGGCTACACCTTC. This rearrangement joins TRBV5-8 to TRBJ1-2; D is ambiguous. Germline CDR1 is SGHTS and CDR2 is YDEGEE. V dropped 2 bases and J dropped 3 bases, with 8 bases sitting between them. The CDR3 has 13 amino acids.

The chain employs TRBV10-1 and TRBJ1-5; 7 bases align to TRBD1. The CDR3 extends over 12 amino acids. V was clipped by 3 bases and J by 7 bases; unmatched bases: 0. Germline V gene lookup returns CDR1 WNHNN and CDR2 SYGVQD (reference sequence). CDR3 sequence reads: CASSDRGQPQHF. The CDR3 DNA sequence: TGCGCCAGCAGTGACAGGGGGCAGCCCCAGCATTTT.

This clone was recorded once. V and J are TRBV7-2 and TRBJ1-1; D is perhaps TRBD1 (5 bases). Germline V gene lookup returns CDR1 SGHTA and CDR2 FQGNSA. V lost 1 base and J lost 5, with 11 bases in between. The CDR3 is 14 residues long. CDR3 DNA: TGTGCCAGCAGCTTAGGGGGCCTATCTACTGAAGCTTTCTTT. Translating it yields CASSLGGLSTEAFF.

This clone was observed a single time. CDR3 amino acids: CASTIGPAGNNEQFF. The CDR3 region has the DNA TGTGCCAGCACCATTGGCCCCGCAGGTAACAATGAGCAGTTCTTC. The chain couples TRBV5-4 to TRBJ2-1; no clear D. Trimming left V 6 bases short and J 5 bases short, with 18 bases between. This CDR3 has 15 amino acids. The germline CDR1 and CDR2 sequences are SGHNT and YYREEE (reference sequence).

The chain combines TRBV5-1 with TRBJ1-5, with D hard to call. The CDR3 consists of 15 residues. V lost 9 bases to trimming and J lost 1 base, with 17 bases between them. Germline V CDR1 and CDR2: SGHRS, YFSETQ. The CDR3 loop is CAISTILHSNQPQHF. In DNA, the CDR3 is TGCGCCATCTCGACTATACTTCACAGCAATCAGCCCCAGCATTTT.

A single count supports this clone. The rearrangement joins TRBV6-5 to TRBJ1-3; D is unclear. V gave up 5 bases and J gave up 7 bases, with 12 bases separating them. Per germline, CDR1 MNHEY and CDR2 SVGAGI. This CDR3 region has 13 residues. This CDR3 is CASSLGSMNTIYF. DNA of the CDR3: TGTGCCAGCAGTCTAGGATCCATGAACACCATATATTTT.

A single count supports this clone. The rearrangement uses TRBV6-5 and TRBJ1-4, with D unresolved. V was shortened by 8 bases and J by 5 bases, with 9 bases between the two germline ends. In germline, CDR1 is MNHEY, CDR2 SVGAGI. The CDR3 is 12 residues long. This CDR3 is CASQRKNEKLFF. The CDR3 nucleotides are TGTGCCAGCCAGCGGAAAAATGAAAAACTGTTTTTT.

This clone was counted between two and nine times. The chain uses TRBV27 and TRBJ2-2; 7 nucleotides match TRBD2. This CDR3 is 16 amino acids long. Germline trimming cut 6 bases from V and 3 bases from J; bases unmatched to any gene: 10. Per the germline V gene, CDR1 is MNHEY and CDR2 is SMNVEV (reference sequence). CDR3 loop: CASSHQAGRYTGELFF. DNA of the CDR3: TGTGCCAGCAGCCACCAAGCGGGACGGTACACCGGGGAGCTGTTTTTT.

The J gene is TRBJ2-7, the V gene TRBV5-6, with D possibly matching TRBD2 (5 bases). CDR3 length equals 13 residues. Deletions cut 2 bases from V and 0 bases from J, with 6 bases between. Germline V gives CDR1 SGHDT, CDR2 YYEEEE. CDR3 DNA sequence: TGTGCCAGCAGCTTCGGGATCTCCTACGAGCAGTACTTC. Encoded protein: CASSFGISYEQYF.